One T cell receptor beta chain is described in this entry. What it recognizes is unknown. This sample stems from a study of shared clonotypes between healthy human individuals. The study's findings and limits: Sharing across four donors was highest in naive CD4 (roughly 5%) and lowest in memory CD8 (roughly 0.4%). Enrolling few donors narrowed the genetic and exposure-history diversity that was represented.

This table comes from immunoSEQ multiplex PCR, and its TCRdb copy is limited to in-frame clones, with some not included. This sample has a few hundred thousand clones, with about 74% found just once. This CDR3 is 14 amino acids long. Germline CDR1 MNHNY, CDR2 SVGAGI (reference sequence). Trimming took 0 bases from V and 1 from J, leaving 6 bases between them. The sequenced sample consisted of memory CD4+ T cells sorted from blood. Subset defined: CD45RA-negative fraction. This sequence was found in a man between 25 and 39 years old in good health. The chain joins TRBV6-6 to TRBJ2-5, with D tentatively TRBD1 or TRBD2 (5 bases each). The CDR3 DNA reads as TGTGCCAGCAGTTACTCGGGGACCCAAGAGACCCAGTACTTC. Residues: CASSYSGTQETQYF.